This TCR beta chain was recorded in a study of graft-versus-host responses after intestinal transplantation. Assay: immunoSEQ multiplex PCR; the TCRdb copy retains only in-frame clones and omits some. This sample has a few thousand clones, with 31% found just once. Deletions cut 1 base from V and 2 bases from J, with 12 bases between. This CDR3 comprises 15 residues. Per the germline V gene, CDR1 is SGHNT and CDR2 is YYREEE (reference sequence). This receptor was taken from a human patient who was an organ donor for intestinal transplantation. V usage is TRBV5-4 and J usage is TRBJ2-5; D remains unclear. The sequences come from alloreactive CD4+ T cells from a mixed lymphocyte reaction culture, collected before transplantation. The sample's subset: CFSE-low proliferating T cells sorted from roughly six-day pre-transplant mixed lymphocyte reaction (GvH or HvG direction). CDR3 nucleotides: TGTGCCAGCAGCTTGTTTACGCTAGAACAAGAGACCCAGTACTTC. Translation: CASSLFTLEQETQYF.